This entry lists 27 T cell receptor beta chains sequenced from one sample in a study of human T cells and chemical hapten exposure. Sample time point: pre-sensitization, week 0. Noted treatment: therapeutic diphenylcyclopropenone sensitization with weekly scalp DPC. MiXCR was run by TCRdb on the RACE reads, yielding one entry per CDR3 protein. The profile shows about 260,000 distinct CDR3 sequences, about 8.6% of them singletons. The sample here was whole blood, taken in connection with sensitization to the hapten diphenylcyclopropenone (DPC). All receptors derive from a middle-aged woman with alopecia areata. Some clones in this sample may be carry-over from other donors' samples.

A few counts support this clonotype. V is TRBV27 and J is TRBJ2-1; D might be TRBD2 (6 bases). V lost 2 bases, J lost 0 bases, and 14 bases lay in between. CDR3 length: 17 residues. Germline-derived CDR1 and CDR2 are MNHEY and SMNVEV (reference sequence). The chain's CDR3 is CASSLRYSGVSYNEQFF. DNA for the CDR3: TGTGCCAGCAGTTTACGCTATTCGGGAGTCTCCTACAATGAGCAGTTCTTC.

The rearrangement uses TRBV14 and TRBJ2-7, with 9 nucleotides matching TRBD1. The J segment lost 4 bases and the V segment lost 2 bases, leaving 9 bases of the junction unmatched. The CDR3 has 16 residues. The germline gives CDR1 SGHDN, CDR2 FVKESK. The CDR3 DNA sequence: TGTGCCAGCAGCCAAAGACGGGGGACAGGGTCGTACGAGCAGTACTTC. Translating gives CASSQRRGTGSYEQYF.

This clonotype was seen repeatedly, ten times or more. The chain joins TRBV29-1 to TRBJ2-5, with 7 nucleotides matching TRBD1. The V gene's germline CDR1 is SQVTM and CDR2 ANQGSEA. Trimming at V came to 7 bases and at J to 5 bases, leaving 10 bases not matched to a gene. The CDR3 totals 13 residues. The CDR3, as DNA: TGCAGCGCTAGCACAGGGGTCGGGGAGACCCAGTACTTC. Encoded protein: CSASTGVGETQYF.

This clonotype was detected only a few times. The gene calls are TRBV5-1 and TRBJ2-3; no clear D. This CDR3 region has 16 residues. The V gene's germline CDR1 is SGHRS and CDR2 YFSETQ. The V end was cut by 3 bases, the J end by 3 bases, with 17 bases between. The CDR3 loop reads CASSSGQVSGTDTQYF. The CDR3 nucleotides read TGCGCCAGCAGCTCGGGTCAGGTGTCCGGAACAGATACGCAGTATTTT.

The genes are TRBV28 and TRBJ2-4; TRBD1 aligns across 10 bases. The germline V gene encodes CDR1 MDHEN and CDR2 SYDVKM. This CDR3 has 16 residues. The J segment lost 1 base and the V segment lost 3 bases, leaving 3 bases of the junction unmatched. The CDR3 region is CASSLGTGVAKNIQYF. CDR3 DNA: TGTGCCAGCAGTTTGGGGACAGGGGTGGCCAAAAACATTCAGTACTTC. Complete variable domain (other parts from reference TRBV28 and TRBJ2-4): DVKVTQSSRYLVKRTGEKVFLECVQDMDHENMFWYRQDPGLGLRLIYFSYDVKMKEKGDIPEGYSVSREKKERFSLILESASTNQTSMYLCASSLGTGVAKNIQYFGAGTRLSVL.

This chain joins TRBV27 and TRBJ2-1, with 14 bases lining up with TRBD2. The CDR3 runs to 20 residues. J gave up 1 base and V 2 bases, and 10 bases lay outside the gene matches. Germline V CDR1 and CDR2: MNHEY, SMNVEV (reference sequence). CDR3 sequence reads: CASSLPSSGTSGSSYNEQFF. The CDR3 DNA follows: TGTGCCAGCAGTTTACCATCTTCCGGGACTAGCGGGAGTTCCTACAATGAGCAGTTCTTC.

This clonotype was detected a few times. This chain connects TRBV29-1 to TRBJ1-1; possible D gene TRBD1, 5 bases. The CDR3 is made up of 13 amino acids. The germline CDR1 and CDR2 sequences are SQVTM and ANQGSEA. The V end lost 3 bases, the J end lost 4 bases, and 12 bases lay between the germline ends. The CDR3, as DNA: TGCAGCGTTGAGCACCAGGGAAGCACTGAAGCTTTCTTT. Amino acids: CSVEHQGSTEAFF.

A few counts support this clonotype. The CDR3 bases are TGCAGTGCTAGATACTTCAACAGGCGCCAAGAGACCCAGTACTTC. Its translation: CSARYFNRRQETQYF. The V and J genes are TRBV20-1 and TRBJ2-5, with D perhaps TRBD1 (5 bases). V was shortened by 2 bases and J by 1 base, with 14 bases between the two germline ends. Germline V gene data show CDR1 as DFQATT and CDR2 as SNEGSKA (reference sequence). The CDR3 extends over 15 amino acids.

This chain connects TRBV12-3 or TRBV12-4 to TRBJ2-2; D is uncertain. This CDR3 comprises 14 residues. V shed 4 bases and J shed 0 bases, with 6 bases lying between them. CDR3 amino acids: CASSSTANTGELFF. The CDR3 bases are TGTGCCAGCAGTTCCACAGCGAACACCGGGGAGCTGTTTTTT.

The CDR3 DNA follows: TGTGCCAGCAGCAGGGTTCGGGACTACAATGAGCAGTTCTTC. This encodes CASSRVRDYNEQFF. The chain has TRBV2 and TRBJ2-1; either TRBD1 or TRBD2 may fit D (5 bases each). Trimming pared 6 bases from V and 3 bases from J, leaving 12 bases between. Germline CDR1 and CDR2: SNHLY and FYNNEI. CDR3 length equals 14 residues.

V is TRBV7-6 and J is TRBJ2-1; D not certain. V was pared by 2 bases and J by 3 bases, with 5 bases between. Germline-derived CDR1 and CDR2 are SGHVS and FNYEAQ. The CDR3 has 13 residues. This CDR3 is CASSLYDYNEQFF. The CDR3, as DNA: TGTGCCAGCAGCTTATACGACTACAATGAGCAGTTCTTC.

Only a few counts were recorded for this clonotype. The rearrangement joins TRBV7-2 to TRBJ1-3, with D possibly matching TRBD1 (6 bases). This CDR3 has 16 amino acids. Trimming cost V 1 base and J 0 bases, with 10 bases left between them. In germline, CDR1 is SGHTA, CDR2 FQGNSA. The CDR3: CASSLEGTNSGNTIYF. CDR3 sequence (DNA): TGTGCCAGCAGCTTAGAAGGGACAAACTCTGGAAACACCATATATTTT. Complete variable domain (other parts from reference TRBV7-2 and TRBJ1-3): GAGVSQSPSNKVTEKGKDVELRCDPISGHTALYWYRQSLGQGLEFLIYFQGNSAPDKSGLPSDRFSAERTGGSVSTLTIQRTQQEDSAVYLCASSLEGTNSGNTIYFGEGSWLTVV.

This clonotype was seen only a few times. The chain joins TRBV6-6 to TRBJ2-3; TRBD2 might be the D (5 bases). CDR3 length equals 11 residues. Deletions cut 9 bases from V and 4 bases from J, with 8 bases between. Germline V gene lookup returns CDR1 MNHNY and CDR2 SVGAGI (reference sequence). CDR3 nucleotide sequence: TGTGCCAGTGTGAGGGCAGATACGCAGTATTTT. Translation: CASVRADTQYF.

This chain connects TRBV28 to TRBJ2-4, with D perhaps matching TRBD1 (6 bases). The CDR3 loop spans 16 amino acids. Trimming took off 4 bases at V and 0 bases at J, with 13 bases between the two ends. The germline gives CDR1 MDHEN, CDR2 SYDVKM. The CDR3 DNA reads TGTGCCAGCAGTTCACCGGGACAAGTAGCCAAAAACATTCAGTACTTC. Translating gives CASSSPGQVAKNIQYF.

This clonotype was found many times. For the CDR3, the DNA is TGTGCCAGCAGCCAAGGTGGGAATCCCTACAATGAGCAGTTCTTC. It yields the protein CASSQGGNPYNEQFF. The chain links TRBV3-1 to TRBJ2-1; no clear D gene. The CDR3 has 15 amino acids. Germline-derived CDR1 and CDR2 are LGHDT and YNNKEL (reference sequence). The germline V and J ends were trimmed by 1 base and 2 bases, with 9 bases remaining between them.

The rearrangement joins TRBV28 to TRBJ2-1; 8 positions agree with TRBD2. This CDR3 spans 19 amino acids. After removal of 6 bases from V and 3 bases from J, the junction contained 19 bases not matched to a gene. The germline CDR1 and CDR2 sequences are MDHEN and SYDVKM. The CDR3 DNA reads TGTGCCAGCAGCTTTACGGGTTTTTTACTAGCGGCACACTACAATGAGCAGTTCTTC. Translating it yields CASSFTGFLLAAHYNEQFF.

This clonotype has at least ten counts. The rearrangement links TRBV20-1 to TRBJ1-5, with D unclear. This CDR3 contains 12 residues. Germline assignment: CDR1 DFQATT and CDR2 SNEGSKA (reference sequence). Trimming left V 3 bases short and J 0 bases short, with 3 bases between. Here the CDR3 reads CSASSSNQPQHF. CDR3 sequence (DNA): TGCAGTGCTAGCAGTAGCAATCAGCCCCAGCATTTT.

The chain is built from TRBV28 and TRBJ2-7, with a tentative D call TRBD2 (6 bases). V gave up 6 bases and J gave up 2 bases, with 11 bases separating them. Germline assignment: CDR1 MDHEN and CDR2 SYDVKM. This CDR3 has 13 residues. The CDR3 DNA follows: TGTGCCAGCAGGATAGCGGATCCCTACGAGCAGTACTTC. This sequence encodes CASRIADPYEQYF.

This clonotype has more than one count but fewer than ten. The chain couples TRBV5-1 to TRBJ2-2, with 8 bases matching TRBD1. The CDR3 extends over 15 amino acids. Germline V gene data show CDR1 as SGHRS and CDR2 as YFSETQ. The V gene end was trimmed by 2 bases and the J gene end by 6 bases; junction bases not matched to a gene: 6. The chain's CDR3 is CASSLPTGDPGELFF. CDR3 DNA: TGCGCCAGCAGCTTACCGACAGGGGACCCCGGGGAGCTGTTTTTT.

The chain links TRBV7-2 to TRBJ2-1; TRBD2 agrees at 9 bases. Per the germline V gene, CDR1 is SGHTA and CDR2 is FQGNSA. V shed 5 bases, J shed 1 base, and the junction held 6 bases outside the gene matches. The CDR3 covers 16 residues. CDR3 DNA: TGTGCCAGCAGCGAACAGGGACTAGCATCCTACAATGAGCAGTTCTTC. It is translated as CASSEQGLASYNEQFF.

This clonotype has a handful of counts. The V and J genes are TRBV7-2 and TRBJ2-7; D is unclear. This CDR3 spans 14 amino acids. Germline values: CDR1 SGHTA, CDR2 FQGNSA. Deletions cut 5 bases from V and 4 bases from J, with 15 bases between. CDR3 coding DNA: TGTGCCAGCAGCCCGAGACTCGTAGAATACGAGCAGTACTTC. Translated, it gives CASSPRLVEYEQYF.

The rearrangement links TRBV29-1 to TRBJ1-1; D is perhaps TRBD1 (5 bases). Trimming took 1 base from V and 0 from J, leaving 21 bases between them. The CDR3 runs 18 residues. CDR1 SQVTM and CDR2 ANQGSEA come from the germline V gene. CDR3 sequence: CSVEVLDNEKGMNTEAFF. The CDR3 DNA is TGCAGCGTTGAAGTGTTGGACAACGAAAAGGGCATGAACACTGAAGCTTTCTTT.

V gene TRBV30 combines with J gene TRBJ2-7; 10 bases are a match to TRBD2. This CDR3 comprises 14 residues. CDR1 is GTSNPN and CDR2 is SVGIG in the germline V gene (reference sequence). Trimming cost V 0 bases and J 3 bases; bases outside gene matches: 2. The CDR3 DNA sequence: TGTGCCTGGAGTGTAGCGGGAGGGATCTACGAGCAGTACTTC. It specifies CAWSVAGGIYEQYF.

This sequence joins TRBV20-1 and TRBJ2-5; 11 bases line up with TRBD2. CDR1 is DFQATT, CDR2 SNEGSKA, per germline (reference sequence). Trimming cost V 0 bases and J 5 bases; bases outside gene matches: 17. CDR3 length: 19 amino acids. CDR3 in DNA: TGCAGTGCTAGAGACTATGGGGAGACTAGCGGGAAGAGGCTGGAGACCCAGTACTTC. Translated, it gives CSARDYGETSGKRLETQYF.

At least ten counts were recorded for this clonotype. The chain has TRBV7-9 and TRBJ2-4, with 12 bases that match TRBD2. CDR1 SEHNR and CDR2 FQNEAQ come from the germline V gene (reference sequence). V lost 5 bases and J lost 3; bases outside the gene matches: 11. The CDR3 runs to 18 residues. The CDR3 sequence: CASSHGLAGRVDKNIQYF. The CDR3 DNA follows: TGTGCCAGCAGCCACGGACTAGCGGGAAGAGTGGACAAAAACATTCAGTACTTC. The variable domain in full, with the rest retrieved from reference TRBV7-9 and TRBJ2-4, is DTGVSQNPRHKITKRGQNVTFRCDPISEHNRLYWYRQTLGQGPEFLTYFQNEAQLEKSRLLSDRFSAERPKGSFSTLEIQRTEQGDSAMYLCASSHGLAGRVDKNIQYFGAGTRLSVL.

This clonotype has a handful of counts. The V and J genes are TRBV4-1 and TRBJ1-2, with 7 bases that match TRBD1. J gave up 5 bases and V 1 base, and 7 bases lay outside the gene matches. The length of the CDR3 is 15 residues. The germline V gene encodes CDR1 MGHRA and CDR2 YSYEKL. Here the CDR3 reads CASSQGPGQVYGYTF. As DNA, the CDR3 is TGCGCCAGCAGCCAAGGTCCCGGACAGGTTTATGGCTACACCTTC.

This clonotype was recorded a few times. This chain joins TRBV20-1 and TRBJ2-7; the D is unclear. The length of the CDR3 is 11 residues. V gave up 5 bases and J gave up 4 bases, with 9 bases separating them. Germline V lookup: CDR1 DFQATT, CDR2 SNEGSKA (reference sequence). The CDR3 nucleotides are TGCAGTGCTCAGCCCCGATACGAGCAGTACTTC. It encodes CSAQPRYEQYF.